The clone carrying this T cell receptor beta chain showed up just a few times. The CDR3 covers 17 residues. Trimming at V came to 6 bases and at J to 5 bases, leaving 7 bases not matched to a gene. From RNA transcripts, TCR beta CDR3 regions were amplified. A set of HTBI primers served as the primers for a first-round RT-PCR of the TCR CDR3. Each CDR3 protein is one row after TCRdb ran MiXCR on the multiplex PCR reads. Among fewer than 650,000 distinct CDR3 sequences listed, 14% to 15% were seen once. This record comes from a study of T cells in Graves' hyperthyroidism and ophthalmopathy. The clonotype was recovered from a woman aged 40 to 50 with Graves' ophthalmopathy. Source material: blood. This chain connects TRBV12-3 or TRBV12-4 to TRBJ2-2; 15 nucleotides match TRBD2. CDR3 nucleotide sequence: TGTGCCAGCAGGAGCGGACTAGCGGGAGGGAAGACCGGGGAGCTGTTTTTT. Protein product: CASRSGLAGGKTGELFF.